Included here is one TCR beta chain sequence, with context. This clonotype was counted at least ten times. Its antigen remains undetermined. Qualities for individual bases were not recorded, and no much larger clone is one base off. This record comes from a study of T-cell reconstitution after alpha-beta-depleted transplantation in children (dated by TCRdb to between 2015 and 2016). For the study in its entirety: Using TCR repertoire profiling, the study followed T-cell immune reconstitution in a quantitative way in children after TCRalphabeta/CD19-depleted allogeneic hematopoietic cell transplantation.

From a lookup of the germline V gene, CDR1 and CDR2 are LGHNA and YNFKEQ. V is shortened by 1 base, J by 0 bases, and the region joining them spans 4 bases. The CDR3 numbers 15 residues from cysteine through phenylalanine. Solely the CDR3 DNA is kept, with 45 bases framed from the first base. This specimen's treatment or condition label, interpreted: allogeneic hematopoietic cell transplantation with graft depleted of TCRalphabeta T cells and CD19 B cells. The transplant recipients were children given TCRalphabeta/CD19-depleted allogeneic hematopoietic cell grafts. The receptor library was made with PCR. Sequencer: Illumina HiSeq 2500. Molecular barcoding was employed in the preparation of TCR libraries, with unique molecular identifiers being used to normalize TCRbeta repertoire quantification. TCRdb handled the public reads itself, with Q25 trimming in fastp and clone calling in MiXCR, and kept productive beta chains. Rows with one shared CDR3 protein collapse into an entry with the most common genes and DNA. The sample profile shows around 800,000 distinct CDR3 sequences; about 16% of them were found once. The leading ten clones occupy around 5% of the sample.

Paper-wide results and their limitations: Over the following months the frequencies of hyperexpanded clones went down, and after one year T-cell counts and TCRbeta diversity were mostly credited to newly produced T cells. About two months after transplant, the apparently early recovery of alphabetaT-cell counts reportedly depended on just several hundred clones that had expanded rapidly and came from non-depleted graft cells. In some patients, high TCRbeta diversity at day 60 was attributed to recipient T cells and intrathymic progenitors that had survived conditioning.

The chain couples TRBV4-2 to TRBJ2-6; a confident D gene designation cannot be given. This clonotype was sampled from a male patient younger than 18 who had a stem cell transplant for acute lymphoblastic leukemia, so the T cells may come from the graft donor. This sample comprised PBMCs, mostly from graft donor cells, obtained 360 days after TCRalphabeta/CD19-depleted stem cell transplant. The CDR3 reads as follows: CASSQGSSGANVLTF. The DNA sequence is TGTGCCAGCAGCCAAGGGAGCTCTGGGGCCAACGTCCTGACTTTC.